The 14 T cell receptor beta chains in this list originate from one sample, sequenced in a study. The sorted Tregs were CD4+CD25+CD127-/low cells. TCRdb processed the 5' RACE reads anew with MiXCR; each CDR3 protein has one entry. The data contain approximately 57,000 distinct CDR3 sequences, under 25% of them singletons. Sequenced input: tumor-infiltrating Tregs sorted from the breast tumor. These receptor sequences come from a female donor with breast cancer.

A note on this clonotype: An end of the junction differs from the germline gene, which may be a read error. The rearrangement links TRBV7-6 to TRBJ2-2, with a tentative D call TRBD1 (5 bases). Germline V gene lookup returns CDR1 SGHVS and CDR2 FNYEAQ. This CDR3 has 15 residues. The CDR3 sequence: CASRLLDSNTGELFF. The CDR3 nucleotides read TGTGCCAGCCGCTTATTAGACAGCAACACCGGGGAGCTGTTTTTT.

This clonotype has only a few counts. The chain couples TRBV4-2 to TRBJ1-2; D may be TRBD1 (6 bases). CDR1 and CDR2 (germline): LGHNA, YNFKEQ. V shed 0 bases and J shed 1 base, with 9 bases lying between them. This CDR3 comprises 15 residues. Here the CDR3 DNA reads TGTGCCAGCAGCCAAGACAGGGGCTATAACTATGGCTACACCTTC. Translating it yields CASSQDRGYNYGYTF.

This clonotype was counted at least ten times. V and J are TRBV7-9 and TRBJ2-5; D possibly corresponds to TRBD2 (7 bases). V was cut by 4 bases and J by 2 bases, with 14 bases left in between. CDR1 SEHNR and CDR2 FQNEAQ come from the germline V gene (reference sequence). The CDR3 runs 15 residues. CDR3 loop: CASSSWGGRQETQYF. As DNA, the CDR3 is TGTGCCAGCAGCTCATGGGGGGGGCGGCAAGAGACCCAGTACTTC.

This clonotype was detected many times. Sequence at one end of the junction differs from germline and may be a read error. V usage is TRBV7-7 and J usage is TRBJ2-3; no clear D gene. The germline gives CDR1 SSHAT, CDR2 FNYEAQ (reference sequence). CDR3 length equals 14 residues. The DNA for the CDR3 is TGTGCTAGCAGCTTAGCCGGAATCACAGATACGCAGTATTTT. It yields the protein CASSLAGITDTQYF.

The genes are TRBV7-2 and TRBJ2-2, with unresolved D. V was pared by 0 bases and J by 3 bases, with 5 bases between. Germline CDR1 and CDR2: SGHTA and FQGNSA. There are 14 residues in the CDR3. The CDR3 DNA sequence: TGTGCCAGCAGCTTAGCGCAGGACACCGGGGAGCTGTTTTTT. It specifies CASSLAQDTGELFF.

This chain joins TRBV6-2 or TRBV6-3 and TRBJ2-7; 7 bases fit TRBD1. Germline V lookup: CDR1 MNHEY, CDR2 SVGEGT. V shed 11 bases and J 7 bases; nucleotides not matched to a gene: 11. The CDR3 is made up of 12 amino acids. CDR3 region: CAAGGQANEQYF. In DNA, the CDR3 is TGTGCCGCCGGTGGACAGGCTAATGAGCAGTACTTC.

The chain is built from TRBV27 and TRBJ1-1, with D possibly TRBD1 on 6 matching bases. Germline loops: CDR1 MNHEY, CDR2 SMNVEV (reference sequence). The V gene lost 6 bases and the J gene lost 6 bases, with 11 bases spanning the gap. The length of the CDR3 is 12 residues. Here the CDR3 reads CASRSTGSEAFF. DNA for the CDR3: TGTGCCAGCAGATCTACAGGGTCTGAAGCTTTCTTT.

This clonotype was counted between two and nine times. This sequence joins TRBV7-9 and TRBJ2-2; D ambiguous. Looked up from germline, CDR1 is SEHNR and CDR2 is FQNEAQ (reference sequence). V lost 2 bases to trimming and J lost 1 base, with 8 bases between them. This CDR3 is built from 15 residues. The chain's CDR3 is CASSLPVGNTGELFF. For the CDR3, the DNA is TGTGCCAGCAGCTTACCTGTTGGGAACACCGGGGAGCTGTTTTTT.

This clonotype turned up a few times. The genes are TRBV18 and TRBJ2-7; D gene unclear. The CDR3 sequence is 13 residues long. Looked up from germline, CDR1 is KGHSH and CDR2 is LQKENI. V lost 2 bases, J lost 2 bases, and 7 bases lay in between. The CDR3 reads CASSPSLTYEQYF. The CDR3 DNA sequence: TGTGCCAGCTCACCATCTTTGACCTACGAGCAGTACTTC.

This clonotype has a handful of counts. This chain links TRBV12-5 with TRBJ2-2, with D possibly TRBD2 on 6 matching bases. Between the trimmed V and J ends, which lost 6 bases and 5 bases, there was a span of 19 bases. CDR1 LGHNT and CDR2 FRNRAP come from the germline V gene. CDR3 size: 16 residues. CDR3 amino acids: CASGPEEGIWTGELFF. The CDR3 nucleotides read TGTGCTAGTGGCCCCGAGGAGGGTATCTGGACCGGGGAGCTGTTTTTT. The variable domain in full, completed from reference TRBV12-5 and TRBJ2-2, reads DARVTQTPRHKVTEMGQEVTMRCQPILGHNTVFWYRQTMMQGLELLAYFRNRAPLDDSGMPKDRFSAEMPDATLATLKIQPSEPRDSAVYFCASGPEEGIWTGELFFGEGSRLTVL.

This clonotype was detected only a few times. J is TRBJ1-1 and V is TRBV6-5; D is possibly TRBD1 (5 bases). V was clipped by 6 bases and J by 3 bases, with 14 bases between them. The CDR3 is 14 residues long. CDR1 MNHEY and CDR2 SVGAGI come from the germline V gene. The CDR3: CASSRAGADTEAFF. For the CDR3, the DNA is TGTGCCAGCAGCAGGGCTGGCGCGGACACTGAAGCTTTCTTT.

The CDR3 nucleotides are TGCGCCAGCAGCCCCGGGGACAGCGAAAATTCACCCCTCCACTTT. It yields the protein CASSPGDSENSPLHF. V usage is TRBV5-1 and J usage is TRBJ1-6, with 7 bases matching TRBD1. Losses at the gene ends were 4 bases for V and 7 bases for J; bases not matched to a gene: 8. CDR1 SGHRS and CDR2 YFSETQ come from the germline V gene. The CDR3 spans 15 residues.

The chain has TRBV4-1 and TRBJ2-7, with D hard to call. V shed 3 bases and J shed 2 bases, with 20 bases lying between them. CDR3 length equals 17 residues. The germline V gene encodes CDR1 MGHRA and CDR2 YSYEKL. DNA for the CDR3: TGCGCCAGCAGCCACTTCTTTGGGCCCGCTGGAACCTACGAGCAGTACTTC. Translating gives CASSHFFGPAGTYEQYF.

This clonotype was picked up many times. This chain connects TRBV20-1 to TRBJ2-1, with TRBD1 identical over 9 bases. The V gene end was trimmed by 7 bases and the J gene end by 9 bases; junction bases not matched to a gene: 13. The CDR3 extends over 14 amino acids. Germline V gene sequence: CDR1 DFQATT, CDR2 SNEGSKA (reference sequence). This CDR3 is CSVFTGGWAGEQFF. The CDR3 DNA reads as TGCAGTGTCTTTACAGGGGGCTGGGCTGGTGAGCAGTTCTTC.